The rows below give T cell receptor beta chains drawn from one sample of a study of a mutant IDH1 vaccine in newly diagnosed glioma. Method: immunoSEQ multiplex PCR; TCRdb's copy keeps in-frame clones and lacks some. The table shows approximately 45,000 clones, with around 92% occurring only once. The antigens for these receptors are not known. The sequences come from PBMCs, collected from a glioma patient whose treatment included an IDH1 peptide vaccine. The receptors come from a man aged 50 to 59 with glioma. The CDR3 runs from the conserved cysteine through the conserved F or W. The D gene is left open where the match is weak. Size values are once, few and many counts, or a class for expanded clones, and some rows have none.

J gene,clone size,D gene,CDR3 length,V gene,CDR3 DNA,CDR3 protein
TRBJ1-4,-,-,13,TRBV6-1,TGTGCCAGCAGCCCAAGGAGTAATGAAAAACTGTTTTTT,CASSPRSNEKLFF
TRBJ2-3,-,-,14,TRBV6-5,TGTGCCAGCAGTTACTCGACCACCACAGATACGCAGTATTTT,CASSYSTTTDTQYF
TRBJ2-1,-,-,17,TRBV5-6,TGTGCCAGCAGCTTCGTGGACGCAGGGCCAATGGGCAATGAGCAGTTCTTC,CASSFVDAGPMGNEQFF
TRBJ2-3,-,TRBD2,15,TRBV10-1,TGCGCCAGCAGTGACGCGGGGAGGGTCGCAGATACGCAGTATTTT,CASSDAGRVADTQYF
TRBJ2-7,-,TRBD1,14,TRBV28,TGTGCCAGCAGTTGGGACAGGGGGTCCAACGAGCAGTACTTC,CASSWDRGSNEQYF
TRBJ1-3,-,TRBD1,14,TRBV7-2,TGTGCCAGCAGCTCACAGGGGGTAGGAAACACCATATATTTT,CASSSQGVGNTIYF
TRBJ2-4,-,TRBD2,18,TRBV28,TGTGCCAGCAGTTTTGGGACTAGCGGGGTGGGTCCCAAAAACATTCAGTACTTC,CASSFGTSGVGPKNIQYF
TRBJ2-7,-,TRBD2,15,TRBV11-3,TGTGCCAGCAGCTTAGGAGCGGGGACCACCTACGAGCAGTACTTC,CASSLGAGTTYEQYF
TRBJ1-1,-,-,15,TRBV30,TGTGCCTGGAGTGTACTCAACAGACCGAACACTGAAGCTTTCTTT,CAWSVLNRPNTEAFF
TRBJ2-1,-,-,10,TRBV2,TGTGCCACACAGGAGGGGGAGCAGTTCTTC,CATQEGEQFF
TRBJ1-2,once,-,16,TRBV28,TGTGCCAGCAGTTCACCTGGACCTCCCCCGCGGAATGGCTACACCTTC,CASSSPGPPPRNGYTF
TRBJ1-1,-,-,13,TRBV7-9,TGTGCCAGCAGCTTAGCTCAGAACACTGAAGCTTTCTTT,CASSLAQNTEAFF
TRBJ2-5,-,-,15,TRBV7-9,TGTGCCAGCAGCTCTAGGGGGGCCGACCAAGAGACCCAGTACTTC,CASSSRGADQETQYF
TRBJ1-1,few,-,13,TRBV18,TGTGCCAGCTCACCAGAGACAGTCTCTGAAGCTTTCTTT,CASSPETVSEAFF
TRBJ1-4,once,TRBD1,16,TRBV5-1,TGCGCCAGCAGCTTGGGGGGGACAGGGCTAAATGAAAAACTGTTTTTT,CASSLGGTGLNEKLFF
TRBJ2-2,once,-,17,TRBV5-1,TGCGCCAGCAGCTTGGCCGGAGGGACAGTGGCCGCCGGGGAGCTGTTTTTT,CASSLAGGTVAAGELFF
TRBJ1-6,-,-,14,TRBV15,TGTGCCACCAGCAGCCGGGGCTTTAATTCACCCCTCCACTTT,CATSSRGFNSPLHF
TRBJ1-5,-,-,13,TRBV4-1,TGCGCCAGCAGCCGCCAATGGGATCAGCCCCAGCATTTT,CASSRQWDQPQHF
TRBJ2-3,-,-,14,TRBV5-6,TGTGCCAGCAGCTTGGTGGGTCCGGCAGATACGCAGTATTTT,CASSLVGPADTQYF
TRBJ2-2,-,-,16,TRBV5-1,TGCGCCAGCAGCTTGGAGTGGCAGCCAAACACCGGGGAGCTGTTTTTT,CASSLEWQPNTGELFF
TRBJ2-7,-,-,13,TRBV5-4,TGTGCCAGCAGCCTGGAAAGGTCCCACGAGCAGTACTTC,CASSLERSHEQYF
TRBJ1-3,-,-,13,TRBV6-5,TGTGCCAGCAGCCTTGGGTCTGGAAACACCATATATTTT,CASSLGSGNTIYF
TRBJ2-6,-,-,15,TRBV7-2,TGTGCCAGCAGCTCAGGGTTCTCTGGGGCCAACGTCCTGACTTTC,CASSSGFSGANVLTF
TRBJ2-2,-,-,15,TRBV2,TGTGCCAGCACGAGGGGACCCCGACTCACCGGGGAGCTGTTTTTT,CASTRGPRLTGELFF
TRBJ1-3,few,-,15,TRBV4-1,TGCGCCAGCAGCCAAGACAGTAACTCTGGAAACACCATATATTTT,CASSQDSNSGNTIYF
TRBJ2-1,-,TRBD1,15,TRBV7-2,TGTGCCAGCAGCAAGGGACAGGGTAGTTTGAATGAGCAGTTCTTC,CASSKGQGSLNEQFF
TRBJ1-4,-,-,13,TRBV10-1,TGCGCCAGCAGTCGAGGATCTAATGAAAAACTGTTTTTT,CASSRGSNEKLFF
TRBJ2-3,-,-,13,TRBV7-7,TGTGCTAGCAGCTTATCTGCCGGAGATACGCAGTATTTT,CASSLSAGDTQYF
TRBJ2-3,-,TRBD2,15,TRBV6-5,TGTGCCAGCAATCAACTAGCGGGGGTACCAGATACGCAGTATTTT,CASNQLAGVPDTQYF
TRBJ1-3,-,TRBD1,17,TRBV13,TGTGCCAGCAGCGATCCTACTGACAGGGCCTCTGGAAACACCATATATTTT,CASSDPTDRASGNTIYF
TRBJ1-1,-,-,12,TRBV13,TGTGCCAGCAGCATAAGGAGCACTGAAGCTTTCTTT,CASSIRSTEAFF
TRBJ2-7,-,TRBD1,13,TRBV11-2,TGTGCCAGCGGCACAGGGGGAGCCTACGAGCAGTACTTC,CASGTGGAYEQYF
TRBJ1-4,-,TRBD1,14,TRBV6-1,TGTGCCAGCAGTCTGACAGGGGCTAATGAAAAACTGTTTTTT,CASSLTGANEKLFF
TRBJ1-2,-,-,16,TRBV19,TGTGCCAGTAGTATCGACTTTGCAGCGGGCAACTATGGCTACACCTTC,CASSIDFAAGNYGYTF
TRBJ2-7,-,TRBD2,17,TRBV9,TGTGCCAGCAGCCCCCCTCGTAATAGCGGGAAAGATGACGAGCAGTACTTC,CASSPPRNSGKDDEQYF
TRBJ1-1,-,-,14,TRBV5-5,TGTGCCAGCAGCTTCGGGGGTACGTCACCTGAAGCTTTCTTT,CASSFGGTSPEAFF
TRBJ2-7,few,-,15,TRBV7-2,TGTGCCAGCAGCTTTTTGGGGGCTCGCACCTACGAGCAGTACTTC,CASSFLGARTYEQYF
TRBJ1-4,-,TRBD1,14,TRBV2,TGTGCCAGCGCCTTGACAGGGGGCGGTGAAAAACTGTTTTTT,CASALTGGGEKLFF
TRBJ1-1,once,TRBD1,15,TRBV2,TGTGCCAGCAGTGAGATGGTCATAGACAGGGCGCGACCTTTCTTT,CASSEMVIDRARPFF
TRBJ2-4,-,TRBD1,16,TRBV6-1,TGTGCCAGCAGTGACCCCAGGGGGCGAGCCAAAAACATTCAGTACTTC,CASSDPRGRAKNIQYF
TRBJ2-1,-,-,17,TRBV4-3,TGCGCCAGCAGCCAAGATTCCTGGGGGCCCCAGATCAATGAGCAGTTCTTC,CASSQDSWGPQINEQFF
TRBJ1-2,-,-,12,TRBV11-3,TGTGCCAGCAGCCCCTCTAGACAGGGCTACACCTTC,CASSPSRQGYTF
TRBJ1-1,-,TRBD1,15,TRBV13,TGTGCCAGCAGCTCAACCGGGACAGGGGTGACTGAAGCTTTCTTT,CASSSTGTGVTEAFF
TRBJ1-5,-,-,13,TRBV5-6,TGTGCCAGCAGCTTCTCCAACGATCAGCCCCAGCATTTT,CASSFSNDQPQHF
TRBJ1-5,-,-,16,TRBV5-6,TGTGCCAGCAGCTTGTCAGGACACCTAGGCAATCAGCCCCAGCATTTT,CASSLSGHLGNQPQHF
TRBJ1-2,-,-,17,TRBV4-3,TGCGCCAGCAGCCAAGATGCGGCCGGTGGGGCCCTCTATGGCTACACCTTC,CASSQDAAGGALYGYTF
TRBJ2-7,-,-,14,TRBV27,TGTGCCAGCAGTTTACAGGGAATTCCCTACGAGCAGTACTTC,CASSLQGIPYEQYF